This is a list of T cell receptor beta chains from one sample in a study of OX40 agonist ivuxolimab in advanced cancers. Only in-frame clones appear in the TCRdb table, and some are missing; sequencing was by immunoSEQ multiplex PCR. The table shows tens of thousands of clones, with around 80% occurring only once. The sample was CD4+ or CD8+ T cells sorted from blood, taken in a trial of the OX40 agonist ivuxolimab. Receptor source: an adult with an advanced solid tumor such as melanoma, head and neck, liver or kidney cancer. Each CDR3 is given with its conserved first and last residue. The order of the fields is CDR3 DNA, CDR3 protein, V gene, D gene, clone size, J gene. The D gene is left open where the match is weak. Size values are once, few and many counts, or a class for expanded clones, and some rows have none.

CDR3nt: TGTGCCAGCAGTCCCGGTCCCGATCGGGCAAACATTCAGTACTTC
CDR3aa: CASSPGPDRANIQYF
v_gene: TRBV28
d_gene: -
abundance: -
j_gene: TRBJ2-4

CDR3nt: TGTGCCAGTAGATCCGGGGCCGTAACTAATGAAAAACTGTTTTTT
CDR3aa: CASRSGAVTNEKLFF
v_gene: TRBV19
d_gene: -
abundance: medium-sized
j_gene: TRBJ1-4

CDR3nt: TGTGCCAGCCGGGACACGGGTACCTACGAGCAGTACTTC
CDR3aa: CASRDTGTYEQYF
v_gene: TRBV2
d_gene: -
abundance: few
j_gene: TRBJ2-7

CDR3nt: TGCAGCGTTGATCGGGGGGTAGCGGGAGGGCGGGAGACCCAGTACTTC
CDR3aa: CSVDRGVAGGRETQYF
v_gene: TRBV29-1
d_gene: TRBD2
abundance: -
j_gene: TRBJ2-5

CDR3nt: TGTGCCAGCAGGTTCTGGTTACGGGGGGGAACTGAAGCTTTCTTT
CDR3aa: CASRFWLRGGTEAFF
v_gene: TRBV28
d_gene: -
abundance: -
j_gene: TRBJ1-1

CDR3nt: TGCAGCCTCTATCCTAGCGGGGACCCAGATACGCAGTATTTT
CDR3aa: CSLYPSGDPDTQYF
v_gene: TRBV29-1
d_gene: TRBD2
abundance: -
j_gene: TRBJ2-3

CDR3nt: TGTGCCAGCAGCTTATCGATCGGTCCAGGCAGCGAGACCCAGTACTTC
CDR3aa: CASSLSIGPGSETQYF
v_gene: TRBV11-2
d_gene: -
abundance: once
j_gene: TRBJ2-5

CDR3nt: TGTGCCTGGATTGGCTATGGCTACACCTTC
CDR3aa: CAWIGYGYTF
v_gene: TRBV30
d_gene: -
abundance: -
j_gene: TRBJ1-2

CDR3nt: TGTGCCAGCAGTTTAGCGGCGGGAGAAACAGTGACCTACGAGCAGTACTTC
CDR3aa: CASSLAAGETVTYEQYF
v_gene: TRBV27
d_gene: TRBD2
abundance: -
j_gene: TRBJ2-7

CDR3nt: TGTGCCAGTAGTCCGGGAGACTCTTCGAGGGGCTACACCTTC
CDR3aa: CASSPGDSSRGYTF
v_gene: TRBV19
d_gene: -
abundance: -
j_gene: TRBJ1-2

CDR3nt: TGTGCCAGCAGCTTTCGAGATCCAGCGGGAGGGCCTACCTACGAGCAGTACTTC
CDR3aa: CASSFRDPAGGPTYEQYF
v_gene: TRBV7-8
d_gene: TRBD2
abundance: -
j_gene: TRBJ2-7

CDR3nt: TGTGCCAGCAGCGAGACTAGCGGGCAAGAGACCCAGTACTTC
CDR3aa: CASSETSGQETQYF
v_gene: TRBV7-2
d_gene: TRBD2
abundance: -
j_gene: TRBJ2-5

CDR3nt: TGTGCCAGCAGCCTAAGGACAGGGAGTATCATTTACGAGCAGTACTTC
CDR3aa: CASSLRTGSIIYEQYF
v_gene: TRBV11-1
d_gene: TRBD1
abundance: -
j_gene: TRBJ2-7

CDR3nt: TGTGCCAGCAGCTTAGCGAAGGGACTTGTTAATGAAAAACTGTTTTTT
CDR3aa: CASSLAKGLVNEKLFF
v_gene: TRBV7-9
d_gene: -
abundance: -
j_gene: TRBJ1-4

CDR3nt: TGTGCCAGCAGTGAGTCGGGGCTGACCGGGGAGCTGTTTTTT
CDR3aa: CASSESGLTGELFF
v_gene: TRBV2
d_gene: -
abundance: -
j_gene: TRBJ2-2

CDR3nt: TGTGCCAGCTCACCTCGACAGGGATTCGGGGAGCTGTTTTTT
CDR3aa: CASSPRQGFGELFF
v_gene: TRBV18
d_gene: TRBD1
abundance: -
j_gene: TRBJ2-2

CDR3nt: TGTGCCAGCAGTGGACAGGGTGGATCCGGGGAGCTGTTTTTT
CDR3aa: CASSGQGGSGELFF
v_gene: TRBV2
d_gene: TRBD1
abundance: -
j_gene: TRBJ2-2

CDR3nt: TGTGCCTGGAGTGTATATCCGGGGCGGGATAACAATGAGCAGTTCTTC
CDR3aa: CAWSVYPGRDNNEQFF
v_gene: TRBV30
d_gene: -
abundance: -
j_gene: TRBJ2-1

CDR3nt: TGCAGCGTTAGCGGGACCCCCTACGAGCAGTACTTC
CDR3aa: CSVSGTPYEQYF
v_gene: TRBV29-1
d_gene: TRBD2
abundance: -
j_gene: TRBJ2-7

CDR3nt: TGTGCCAGCAGTTTATGGTCTCCGGCCGAAGCTTTCTTT
CDR3aa: CASSLWSPAEAFF
v_gene: TRBV28
d_gene: -
abundance: -
j_gene: TRBJ1-1

CDR3nt: TGCGCCAGCAGCCCCAAGGTCTGGGGGAACTCCTACGAGCAGTACTTC
CDR3aa: CASSPKVWGNSYEQYF
v_gene: TRBV4-3
d_gene: -
abundance: -
j_gene: TRBJ2-7

CDR3nt: TGTGCCAGCAGCCCCGTCCCCCGTCGAGGGGAGCTGTTTTTT
CDR3aa: CASSPVPRRGELFF
v_gene: TRBV28
d_gene: -
abundance: -
j_gene: TRBJ2-2

CDR3nt: TGCGCCAGCAGCTTGAAGGGGGCGGTGAACACTGAAGCTTTCTTT
CDR3aa: CASSLKGAVNTEAFF
v_gene: TRBV5-1
d_gene: TRBD1
abundance: -
j_gene: TRBJ1-1

CDR3nt: TGTGCCAGCAGTTACTTTACAGGGGGTGATTCACCCCTCCACTTT
CDR3aa: CASSYFTGGDSPLHF
v_gene: TRBV6-6
d_gene: TRBD1
abundance: -
j_gene: TRBJ1-6

CDR3nt: TGCGCCAGCTCCCCGACAGGGGGCGATTATGGCTACACCTTC
CDR3aa: CASSPTGGDYGYTF
v_gene: TRBV5-1
d_gene: TRBD1
abundance: -
j_gene: TRBJ1-2

CDR3nt: TGCGCCAGCCACGAGCCTGATCAAGAGACCCAGTACTTC
CDR3aa: CASHEPDQETQYF
v_gene: TRBV5-1
d_gene: -
abundance: -
j_gene: TRBJ2-5

CDR3nt: TGCGCCAGCAGCTTGGCTGGAGCTGCAACTAATGAAAAACTGTTTTTT
CDR3aa: CASSLAGAATNEKLFF
v_gene: TRBV5-1
d_gene: -
abundance: -
j_gene: TRBJ1-4

CDR3nt: TGCGCCAGCAGTGAGCCGGGACAATGGAACAATGAGCAGTTCTTC
CDR3aa: CASSEPGQWNNEQFF
v_gene: TRBV10-2
d_gene: -
abundance: few
j_gene: TRBJ2-1

CDR3nt: TGCGCCAGCAGTCCTTGGGGGACCGGGACTAAGTACACCGGGGAGCTGTTTTTT
CDR3aa: CASSPWGTGTKYTGELFF
v_gene: TRBV4-1
d_gene: TRBD2
abundance: -
j_gene: TRBJ2-2

CDR3nt: TGTGCCAGCAGTTTAAGGCAGGGTTACTCTGGAAACACCATATATTTT
CDR3aa: CASSLRQGYSGNTIYF
v_gene: TRBV27
d_gene: -
abundance: -
j_gene: TRBJ1-3

CDR3nt: TGTGCCAGCAGTTTCGGGGAAAACACTGAAGCTTTCTTT
CDR3aa: CASSFGENTEAFF
v_gene: TRBV28
d_gene: -
abundance: -
j_gene: TRBJ1-1

CDR3nt: TGTGCCAGCAGCTACAGGGGAGGGAGGTTGAACACTGAAGCTTTCTTT
CDR3aa: CASSYRGGRLNTEAFF
v_gene: TRBV7-9
d_gene: TRBD1
abundance: once
j_gene: TRBJ1-1

CDR3nt: TGTGCCAGCAGTGAAAGGACCGCTGCACCCCAGTACTTC
CDR3aa: CASSERTAAPQYF
v_gene: TRBV2
d_gene: -
abundance: -
j_gene: TRBJ2-5

CDR3nt: TGTGCCAGCAGTTGGGGACAAGGGGAAAAACTGTTTTTT
CDR3aa: CASSWGQGEKLFF
v_gene: TRBV6-5
d_gene: -
abundance: -
j_gene: TRBJ1-4

CDR3nt: TGTGCCAGCAGTGAAAGGTACACAGACTTAGGCCAGCCCCAGCATTTT
CDR3aa: CASSERYTDLGQPQHF
v_gene: TRBV6-1
d_gene: -
abundance: -
j_gene: TRBJ1-5

CDR3nt: TGTGCCAGCAGGCAGGGCACAGAGACCCAGTACTTC
CDR3aa: CASRQGTETQYF
v_gene: TRBV2
d_gene: -
abundance: once
j_gene: TRBJ2-5

CDR3nt: TGTGCCAGCAGTTCCTTCACTAGCGGGAGGGTCTACCAAGAGACCCAGTACTTC
CDR3aa: CASSSFTSGRVYQETQYF
v_gene: TRBV28
d_gene: TRBD2
abundance: -
j_gene: TRBJ2-5

CDR3nt: TGTGCCAGCAGCCTAGACAGCAACAATGAGCAGTTCTTC
CDR3aa: CASSLDSNNEQFF
v_gene: TRBV2
d_gene: -
abundance: -
j_gene: TRBJ2-1

CDR3nt: TGTGCCAGCAGTGCTCAGGGCTCCCAGCCCCAGCATTTT
CDR3aa: CASSAQGSQPQHF
v_gene: TRBV2
d_gene: -
abundance: -
j_gene: TRBJ1-5

CDR3nt: TGTGCCAGCAGCTTAAGATATCGGACAGAAGCTAACTATGGCTACACCTTC
CDR3aa: CASSLRYRTEANYGYTF
v_gene: TRBV7-9
d_gene: -
abundance: -
j_gene: TRBJ1-2

CDR3nt: TGTGCCAGCAGCCGACTGGGGGCAACAGATACGCAGTATTTT
CDR3aa: CASSRLGATDTQYF
v_gene: TRBV9
d_gene: -
abundance: -
j_gene: TRBJ2-3

CDR3nt: TGTGCCAGCAGCTTGGGGCCAGGGGGAAACATAAAGGGGTACTTC
CDR3aa: CASSLGPGGNIKGYF
v_gene: TRBV5-6
d_gene: TRBD1
abundance: -
j_gene: TRBJ2-7

CDR3nt: TGTGCCAGCAGTTTAGGAACAGGGGGCTTATACACCGGGGAGCTGTTTTTT
CDR3aa: CASSLGTGGLYTGELFF
v_gene: TRBV28
d_gene: TRBD1
abundance: -
j_gene: TRBJ2-2

CDR3nt: TGCGCCAGCAGCTTGGGGACTAGCGGGAGCCTCGCAGATACGCAGTATTTT
CDR3aa: CASSLGTSGSLADTQYF
v_gene: TRBV5-1
d_gene: TRBD2
abundance: -
j_gene: TRBJ2-3

CDR3nt: TGCGCCAGCAGCCAAGTCTATAGCAATCAGCCCCAGCATTTT
CDR3aa: CASSQVYSNQPQHF
v_gene: TRBV4-3
d_gene: -
abundance: -
j_gene: TRBJ1-5

CDR3nt: TGTGCCAGCAGTTGGGGACTAGCCACTACTAATGAGCAGTTCTTC
CDR3aa: CASSWGLATTNEQFF
v_gene: TRBV6-5
d_gene: TRBD2
abundance: -
j_gene: TRBJ2-1

CDR3nt: TGTGCCTGGAGTGTAACCTCCTACGAGCAGTACTTC
CDR3aa: CAWSVTSYEQYF
v_gene: TRBV30
d_gene: -
abundance: -
j_gene: TRBJ2-7

CDR3nt: TGTGCCAGCGCGCGGGACAGGGGTAATGGCTACACCTTC
CDR3aa: CASARDRGNGYTF
v_gene: TRBV6-6
d_gene: TRBD1
abundance: -
j_gene: TRBJ1-2

CDR3nt: TGTGCCAGTAGTATACCTTCTGCGAGGTCAGGGGAGAATCAGCCCCAGCATTTT
CDR3aa: CASSIPSARSGENQPQHF
v_gene: TRBV19
d_gene: -
abundance: -
j_gene: TRBJ1-5

CDR3nt: TGTGCCAGCAGCCCCGGCGGAGGGATCGAGCAGTACTTC
CDR3aa: CASSPGGGIEQYF
v_gene: TRBV7-7
d_gene: -
abundance: -
j_gene: TRBJ2-7

CDR3nt: TGTGCCAGCACCTTCCGGGACAGGGGCCACGAGCAGTACTTC
CDR3aa: CASTFRDRGHEQYF
v_gene: TRBV6-1
d_gene: TRBD1
abundance: -
j_gene: TRBJ2-7

CDR3nt: TGCGCCAGCAGCCCTGGAGATAGGGTGCCTAATGAAAAACTGTTTTTT
CDR3aa: CASSPGDRVPNEKLFF
v_gene: TRBV5-1
d_gene: -
abundance: -
j_gene: TRBJ1-4

CDR3nt: TGCAGTGCTACGGACGGCGTTGGCTACACCTTC
CDR3aa: CSATDGVGYTF
v_gene: TRBV20-1
d_gene: -
abundance: -
j_gene: TRBJ1-2

CDR3nt: TGTGCCTGGAGCGCACAGGGATCTGGAAACACCATATATTTT
CDR3aa: CAWSAQGSGNTIYF
v_gene: TRBV30
d_gene: -
abundance: few
j_gene: TRBJ1-3

CDR3nt: TGCGCCAGCAGCCAGGGGACTAGCGGGGGCACAGATACGCAGTATTTT
CDR3aa: CASSQGTSGGTDTQYF
v_gene: TRBV5-1
d_gene: TRBD2
abundance: -
j_gene: TRBJ2-3

CDR3nt: TGCGCCAGCAGCTTGACACAGGGGTTGGGAACAGATACGCAGTATTTT
CDR3aa: CASSLTQGLGTDTQYF
v_gene: TRBV5-1
d_gene: TRBD1
abundance: -
j_gene: TRBJ2-3